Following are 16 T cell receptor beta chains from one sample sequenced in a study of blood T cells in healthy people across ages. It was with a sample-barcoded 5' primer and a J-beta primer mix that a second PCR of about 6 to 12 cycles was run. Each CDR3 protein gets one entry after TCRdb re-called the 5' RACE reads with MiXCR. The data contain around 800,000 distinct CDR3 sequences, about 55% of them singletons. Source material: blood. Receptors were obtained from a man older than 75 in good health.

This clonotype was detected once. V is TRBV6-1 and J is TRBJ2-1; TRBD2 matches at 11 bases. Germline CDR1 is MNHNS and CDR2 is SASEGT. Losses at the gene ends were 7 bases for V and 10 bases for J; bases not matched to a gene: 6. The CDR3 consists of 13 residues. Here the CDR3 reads CASTRGTSGEQFF. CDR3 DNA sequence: TGTGCCAGCACTCGCGGGACTAGCGGCGAGCAGTTCTTC.

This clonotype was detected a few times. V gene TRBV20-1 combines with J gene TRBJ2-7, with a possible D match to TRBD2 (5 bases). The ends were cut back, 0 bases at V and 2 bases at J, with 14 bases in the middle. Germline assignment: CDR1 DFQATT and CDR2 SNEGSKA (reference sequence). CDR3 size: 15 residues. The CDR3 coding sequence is TGCAGTGCTAGAGATGGTGAACTAGGAACCTACGAGCAGTACTTC. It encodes CSARDGELGTYEQYF.

The CDR3: CASRVGGEDEQYF. The CDR3 nucleotides read TGCGCCAGCAGGGTCGGGGGGGAGGACGAGCAGTACTTC. V usage is TRBV5-1 and J usage is TRBJ2-5, with 8 bases matching TRBD2. The J call could be wrong; TRBJ2-7 is a better fit for the DNA end. The CDR3 totals 13 residues. The germline V gene has CDR1 SGHRS and CDR2 YFSETQ.

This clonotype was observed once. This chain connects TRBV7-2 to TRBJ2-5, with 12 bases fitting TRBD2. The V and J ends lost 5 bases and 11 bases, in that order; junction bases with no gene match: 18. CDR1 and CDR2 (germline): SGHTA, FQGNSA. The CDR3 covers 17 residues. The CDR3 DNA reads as TGTGCCAGCAGCCCTATGCTAGCGGGAGGGTCCAGGAATGAGCAGTACTTC. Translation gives CASSPMLAGGSRNEQYF. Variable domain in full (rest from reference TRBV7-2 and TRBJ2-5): GAGVSQSPSNKVTEKGKDVELRCDPISGHTALYWYRQSLGQGLEFLIYFQGNSAPDKSGLPSDRFSAERTGGSVSTLTIQRTQQEDSAVYLCASSPMLAGGSRNEQYFGPGTRLLVL.

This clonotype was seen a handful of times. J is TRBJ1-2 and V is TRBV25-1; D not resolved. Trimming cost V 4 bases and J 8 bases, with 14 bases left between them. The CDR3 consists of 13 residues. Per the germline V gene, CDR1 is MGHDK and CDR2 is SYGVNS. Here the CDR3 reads CASSVRSGLGYTF. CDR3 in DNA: TGTGCCAGCAGTGTTAGGTCGGGTCTCGGCTACACCTTC.

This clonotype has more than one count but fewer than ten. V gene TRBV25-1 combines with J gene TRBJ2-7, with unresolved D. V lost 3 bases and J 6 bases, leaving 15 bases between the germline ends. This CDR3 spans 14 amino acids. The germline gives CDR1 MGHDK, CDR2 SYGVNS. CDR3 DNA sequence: TGTGCCAGCAGTGACACCGGGCGTACCGCCGAGCAGTACTTC. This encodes CASSDTGRTAEQYF.

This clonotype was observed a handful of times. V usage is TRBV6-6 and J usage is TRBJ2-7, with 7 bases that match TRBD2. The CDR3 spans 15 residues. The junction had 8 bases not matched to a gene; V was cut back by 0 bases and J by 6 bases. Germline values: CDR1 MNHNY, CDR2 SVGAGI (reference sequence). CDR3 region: CASSYSGREKREQYF. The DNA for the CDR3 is TGTGCCAGCAGTTACTCGGGGCGGGAGAAACGCGAGCAGTACTTC.

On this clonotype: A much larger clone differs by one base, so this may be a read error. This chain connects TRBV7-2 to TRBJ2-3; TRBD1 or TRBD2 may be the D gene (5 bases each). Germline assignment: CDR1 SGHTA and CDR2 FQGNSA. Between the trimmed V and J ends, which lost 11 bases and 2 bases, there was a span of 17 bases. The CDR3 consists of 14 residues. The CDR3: CAGNPRGLTDTQYF. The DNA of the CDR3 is TGTGCCGGCAATCCGAGGGGCCTCACAGATACGCAGTATTTT.

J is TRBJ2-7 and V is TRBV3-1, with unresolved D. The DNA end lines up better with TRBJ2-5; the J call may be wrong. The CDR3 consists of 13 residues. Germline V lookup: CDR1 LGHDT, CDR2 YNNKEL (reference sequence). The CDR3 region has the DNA TGTGCCAGCAGCCAAGGGAGAAGGGAGACCCAGTACTTC. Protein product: CASSQGRRETQYF.

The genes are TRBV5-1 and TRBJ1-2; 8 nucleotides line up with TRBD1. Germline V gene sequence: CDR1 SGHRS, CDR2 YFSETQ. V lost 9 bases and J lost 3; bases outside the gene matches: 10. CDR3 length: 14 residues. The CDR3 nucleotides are TGCGCCACCCGAAAGACAGGGGACGACTATGGCTACACCTTC. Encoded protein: CATRKTGDDYGYTF.

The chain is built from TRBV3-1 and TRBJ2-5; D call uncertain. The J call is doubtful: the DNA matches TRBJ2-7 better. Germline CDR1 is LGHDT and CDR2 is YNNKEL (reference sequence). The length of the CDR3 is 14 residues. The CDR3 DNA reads TGTGCCAGCAGCCACCTGTGGCAGGCCTACGAGCAGTACTTC. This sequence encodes CASSHLWQAYEQYF.

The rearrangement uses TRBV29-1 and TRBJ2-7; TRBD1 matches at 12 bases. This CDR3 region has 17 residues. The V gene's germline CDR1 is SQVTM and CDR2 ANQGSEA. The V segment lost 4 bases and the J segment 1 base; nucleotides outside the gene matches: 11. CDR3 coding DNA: TGCAGCGTTGCACCCGGGACAGGGGGCCAACGTTCCTACGAGCAGTACTTC. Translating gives CSVAPGTGGQRSYEQYF.

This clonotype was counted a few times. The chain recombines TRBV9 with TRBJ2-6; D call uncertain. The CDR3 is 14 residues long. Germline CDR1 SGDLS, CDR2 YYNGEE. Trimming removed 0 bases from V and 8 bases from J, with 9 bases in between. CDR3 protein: CASSVGPGPNVLTF. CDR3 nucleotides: TGTGCCAGCAGCGTAGGACCAGGCCCCAACGTCCTGACTTTC. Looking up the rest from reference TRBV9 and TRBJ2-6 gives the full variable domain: DSGVTQTPKHLITATGQRVTLRCSPRSGDLSVYWYQQSLDQGLQFLIQYYNGEERAKGNILERFSAQQFPDLHSELNLSSLELGDSALYFCASSVGPGPNVLTFGAGSRLTVL.

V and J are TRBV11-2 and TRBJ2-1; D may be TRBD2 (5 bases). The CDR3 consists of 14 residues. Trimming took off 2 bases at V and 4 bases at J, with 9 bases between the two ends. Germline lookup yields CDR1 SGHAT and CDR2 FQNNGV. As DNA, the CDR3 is TGTGCCAGCAGCTTAAGCGGCAAGTACAATGAGCAGTTCTTC. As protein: CASSLSGKYNEQFF.

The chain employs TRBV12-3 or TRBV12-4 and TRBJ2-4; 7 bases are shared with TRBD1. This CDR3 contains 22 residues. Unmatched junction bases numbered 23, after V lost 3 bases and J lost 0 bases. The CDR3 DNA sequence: TGTGCCAGCAGTTTTTGGTTCGGGCCCCGGGACAGCCGTACACTAGCCAAAAACATTCAGTACTTC. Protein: CASSFWFGPRDSRTLAKNIQYF.

Here the CDR3 reads CAWASEDIQYF. In DNA, the CDR3 is TGTGCCTGGGCTAGCGAGGACATTCAGTACTTC. The V and J genes are TRBV30 and TRBJ2-4; the D gene is possibly TRBD2 (6 bases). V lost 5 bases, J lost 8 bases, and 10 bases lay in between. This CDR3 is 11 amino acids long. Per the germline V gene, CDR1 is GTSNPN and CDR2 is SVGIG (reference sequence).